This T cell receptor (beta chain) derives from a study of cytomegalovirus exposure and HLA in healthy donors. The donors, nominally healthy at sampling, likely had unrecorded immune exposures. A word on this clone: Its specificity is not known.

This CDR3 contains 14 residues. Germline V gene data show CDR1 as SNHLY and CDR2 as FYNNEI. With V trimmed by 4 bases and J by 5 bases, 8 bases remained unmatched. Primers: 60 Vbeta forward and 13 Jbeta reverse. The protocol was immunoSEQ multiplex PCR, while the TCRdb copy is restricted to in-frame clones and leaves out a portion. The data hold under 200,000 clones, with roughly 80% observed a single time. Regarding the study as a whole: Among TCR beta chains of equal frequency, HLA-associated ones were more clonally expanded in a later analysis. Accurate prediction of HLA-A and HLA-B alleles (for most subjects) was reportedly achieved from TCR beta sequences. For most TCR sequences rarity was the rule, although some public TCRs occurred in many donors.

Sequenced: PBMCs. The TCR was taken from a woman between 45 and 60 years old in good health and CMV-seropositive. This chain links TRBV2 with TRBJ2-7; 7 nucleotides align to TRBD1. CDR3 DNA: TGTGCCAGCAGTGCCGGGACAGATTTCAACGAGCAGTACTTC. Translation gives CASSAGTDFNEQYF. Drawing the rest from reference TRBV2 and TRBJ2-7, the complete variable domain is EPEVTQTPSHQVTQMGQEVILRCVPISNHLYFYWYRQILGQKVEFLVSFYNNEISEKSEIFDDQFSVERPDGSNFTLKIRSTKLEDSAMYFCASSAGTDFNEQYFGPGTRLTVT.